One and the same sample provided the 28 T cell receptor beta chains below, sequenced in a study of blood T cell repertoires in COVID-19. Clones were read by immunoSEQ multiplex PCR, and TCRdb kept only the in-frame ones, dropping some. This sample yields about 670,000 clones, of which around 90% are seen a single time; approximately 0.3% belongs to the top ten. The sequenced material came from peripheral blood. Every receptor here comes from a woman under 30 with acute or convalescent COVID-19.

This chain links TRBV7-9 with TRBJ2-5, with a tentative D call TRBD1 (5 bases). The length of the CDR3 is 15 residues. The germline V and J ends were trimmed by 0 bases and 5 bases, with 13 bases remaining between them. Per germline, CDR1 SEHNR and CDR2 FQNEAQ (reference sequence). The DNA for the CDR3 is TGTGCCAGCAGCTTAGCGGGGCTAGGGGATGAGACCCAGTACTTC. Translated, it gives CASSLAGLGDETQYF. Combining the CDR3 with reference TRBV7-9 and TRBJ2-5 gives the whole variable domain DTGVSQNPRHKITKRGQNVTFRCDPISEHNRLYWYRQTLGQGPEFLTYFQNEAQLEKSRLLSDRFSAERPKGSFSTLEIQRTEQGDSAMYLCASSLAGLGDETQYFGPGTRLLVL.

The chain employs TRBV7-2 and TRBJ2-2; 8 positions match TRBD2. CDR3 length: 16 residues. The germline CDR1 and CDR2 sequences are SGHTA and FQGNSA. Trimming removed 5 bases from V and 4 bases from J; junction bases left unmatched: 9. This CDR3 is CASSQVGLGTTGELFF. In DNA, the CDR3 is TGTGCCAGCAGCCAGGTGGGACTAGGGACCACCGGGGAGCTGTTTTTT. Supplemented by reference TRBV7-2 and TRBJ2-2, the full variable domain reads GAGVSQSPSNKVTEKGKDVELRCDPISGHTALYWYRQSLGQGLEFLIYFQGNSAPDKSGLPSDRFSAERTGGSVSTLTIQRTQQEDSAVYLCASSQVGLGTTGELFFGEGSRLTVL.

The genes are TRBV19 and TRBJ1-4, with 7 bases fitting TRBD1. With 7 bases clipped from V and 6 bases from J, the junction kept 11 bases outside the gene matches. The CDR3 has 15 amino acids. Germline CDR1 and CDR2: LNHDA and SQIVND (reference sequence). CDR3 DNA sequence: TGTGCCAGTAACCCACCGGGACAGAAACATGAAAAACTGTTTTTT. Its translation is CASNPPGQKHEKLFF.

This clone came up once. CDR3 amino acids: CASSVEQGAEAFF. The DNA for the CDR3 is TGTGCCAGCAGCGTAGAACAGGGAGCAGAAGCTTTCTTT. V and J are TRBV9 and TRBJ1-1; D is possibly TRBD1 (6 bases). The length of the CDR3 is 13 residues. V was clipped by 0 bases and J by 8 bases, with 11 bases between them. Germline loops: CDR1 SGDLS, CDR2 YYNGEE. Full variable domain (outside the CDR3, taken from reference TRBV9 and TRBJ1-1): DSGVTQTPKHLITATGQRVTLRCSPRSGDLSVYWYQQSLDQGLQFLIQYYNGEERAKGNILERFSAQQFPDLHSELNLSSLELGDSALYFCASSVEQGAEAFFGQGTRLTVV.

The chain uses TRBV7-2 and TRBJ2-2, with D unclear. The V end lost 4 bases, the J end lost 8 bases, and 2 bases lay between the germline ends. This CDR3 has 10 amino acids. The germline V gene has CDR1 SGHTA and CDR2 FQGNSA. The CDR3 spells CASSSGELFF. The CDR3 region has the DNA TGTGCCAGCAGCTCAGGGGAGCTGTTTTTT. Full variable domain (rest looked up from reference TRBV7-2 and TRBJ2-2): GAGVSQSPSNKVTEKGKDVELRCDPISGHTALYWYRQSLGQGLEFLIYFQGNSAPDKSGLPSDRFSAERTGGSVSTLTIQRTQQEDSAVYLCASSSGELFFGEGSRLTVL.

The chain carries TRBV5-6 and TRBJ1-1; a possible D gene is TRBD1 (5 bases). Between the trimmed V and J ends, which lost 0 bases and 6 bases, there was a span of 9 bases. Germline-derived CDR1 and CDR2 are SGHDT and YYEEEE. The CDR3 is 13 residues long. CDR3 protein: CASSLGRAPEAFF. Here the CDR3 DNA reads TGTGCCAGCAGCTTGGGCAGGGCCCCTGAAGCTTTCTTT.

A single count supports this clone. Written as DNA, the CDR3 is TGTGCCAGCAGCAAAGATCAAGCGGGGGGGCCCCAGAACACCGGGGAGCTGTTTTTT. Translating gives CASSKDQAGGPQNTGELFF. The genes are TRBV21-1 and TRBJ2-2; the table names TRBD2, a call not compared with the DNA. TRBV21-1 is noted as a pseudogene. The CDR3 totals 19 residues.

Only one count was recorded for this clone. This sequence joins TRBV5-1 and TRBJ2-5; 7 nucleotides line up with TRBD1. Trimming took 0 bases from V and 4 from J; bases not matched to a gene: 12. Per germline, CDR1 SGHRS and CDR2 YFSETQ. This CDR3 is 17 amino acids long. The CDR3 loop reads CASSLASKQGLPETQYF. CDR3 nucleotides: TGCGCCAGCAGCTTGGCTTCTAAACAGGGGTTACCAGAGACCCAGTACTTC.

The gene calls are TRBV9 and TRBJ1-2; D gene ambiguous. The V end was cut by 4 bases, the J end by 3 bases, with 13 bases between. CDR1 SGDLS and CDR2 YYNGEE come from the germline V gene. The CDR3 loop spans 14 amino acids. Written as DNA, the CDR3 is TGTGCCAGCAGCTTGAGCCCCCTGGACTATGGCTACACCTTC. This encodes CASSLSPLDYGYTF. Together with reference TRBV9 and TRBJ1-2, the CDR3 gives the full variable domain: DSGVTQTPKHLITATGQRVTLRCSPRSGDLSVYWYQQSLDQGLQFLIQYYNGEERAKGNILERFSAQQFPDLHSELNLSSLELGDSALYFCASSLSPLDYGYTFGSGTRLTVV.

This clone appeared once. The chain couples TRBV10-3 to TRBJ1-1, with 9 bases aligning to TRBD1. This CDR3 spans 14 amino acids. From germline, CDR1 is ENHRY and CDR2 SYGVKD. The trim removed 3 bases at V and 5 bases at J, leaving 4 bases unmatched. The DNA of the CDR3 is TGTGCCATCAGTGAAACAGGGGGCTTTACTGAAGCTTTCTTT. It translates to CAISETGGFTEAFF.

This clone was picked up one time. J is TRBJ2-5 and V is TRBV2; TRBD1 matches at 8 bases. The V gene end was trimmed by 11 bases and the J gene end by 5 bases; junction bases not matched to a gene: 13. CDR1 and CDR2 from the germline V gene are SNHLY and FYNNEI. This CDR3 region has 14 residues. In nucleotides, the CDR3 is TGTGCCTTCGACCAGGGGGCGCAGCGGGAGACCCAGTACTTC. This codes for CAFDQGAQRETQYF.

V usage is TRBV6-2 or TRBV6-3 and J usage is TRBJ1-4; perhaps TRBD1 as D (6 bases). The CDR3 is 11 amino acids. Trimming took off 6 bases at V and 10 bases at J, with 9 bases between the two ends. Germline loops: CDR1 MNHEY, CDR2 SVGEGT. CDR3 amino acids: CASSQGRKLFF. The CDR3 DNA sequence: TGTGCCAGCAGCCAGGGGCGAAAACTGTTTTTT.

The chain employs TRBV24-1 and TRBJ1-1; D perhaps matches TRBD1 (5 bases). Trimming left V 9 bases short and J 0 bases short, with 10 bases between. CDR3 length: 13 residues. Germline lookup yields CDR1 KGHDR and CDR2 SFDVKD. The CDR3 reads CATEGEMNTEAFF. The CDR3 DNA reads as TGTGCCACCGAAGGGGAAATGAACACTGAAGCTTTCTTT.

This clone was seen just once. V and J are TRBV7-2 and TRBJ2-7; 8 nucleotides match TRBD2. Trimming cost V 1 base and J 2 bases; bases outside gene matches: 4. CDR3 length: 15 amino acids. The germline V gene has CDR1 SGHTA and CDR2 FQGNSA. CDR3 nucleotides: TGTGCCAGCAGCTTAGGGGGCGGGGGGCCCTACGAGCAGTACTTC. Translation: CASSLGGGGPYEQYF.

The count of this clone is one. This chain joins TRBV4-3 and TRBJ2-2; D remains unclear. The CDR3 has 13 amino acids. The V and J ends lost 0 bases and 5 bases respectively, with 4 bases between them. Germline loops: CDR1 LGHNA, CDR2 YSLEER. Here the CDR3 reads CASSQDLTGELFF. The DNA of the CDR3 is TGCGCCAGCAGCCAAGACCTTACCGGGGAGCTGTTTTTT.

The chain uses TRBV9 and TRBJ1-2; TRBD1 matches at 7 bases. CDR1 and CDR2 from the germline V gene are SGDLS and YYNGEE. With V trimmed by 0 bases and J by 8 bases, 10 bases remained unmatched. The CDR3 runs to 15 residues. The DNA of the CDR3 is TGTGCCAGCAGCGTAGTTGGGACAGACATCAGGGGCTACACCTTC. This translates into CASSVVGTDIRGYTF.

This chain joins TRBV25-1 and TRBJ2-2; 9 bases map to TRBD1. This CDR3 has 17 residues. V trimming: 2 bases; J trimming: 5 bases; junction bases outside the gene matches: 9. Germline V gives CDR1 MGHDK, CDR2 SYGVNS. CDR3 DNA sequence: TGTGCCAGCAGTGAACCCGGGGGGACAGGGAAAACCGGGGAGCTGTTTTTT. Its translation is CASSEPGGTGKTGELFF.

The chain links TRBV12-5 to TRBJ1-1; tentative D call: TRBD1 (5 bases). This CDR3 is built from 17 residues. CDR1 is LGHNT, CDR2 FRNRAP, per germline. V dropped 6 bases and J dropped 4 bases, with 24 bases sitting between them. The CDR3 is CASGLGGGRDGGTEAFF. CDR3 coding DNA: TGTGCTAGTGGCCTTGGGGGAGGACGGGACGGCGGCACTGAAGCTTTCTTT. The variable domain in full, with the rest retrieved from reference TRBV12-5 and TRBJ1-1, is DARVTQTPRHKVTEMGQEVTMRCQPILGHNTVFWYRQTMMQGLELLAYFRNRAPLDDSGMPKDRFSAEMPDATLATLKIQPSEPRDSAVYFCASGLGGGRDGGTEAFFGQGTRLTVV.

The chain couples TRBV7-9 to TRBJ2-3, with 11 bases aligning to TRBD1. Germline V lookup: CDR1 SEHNR, CDR2 FQNEAQ (reference sequence). CDR3 size: 15 residues. Unmatched junction bases numbered 5, after V lost 5 bases and J lost 4 bases. The CDR3 is CASSPGQGAADTQYF. DNA for the CDR3: TGTGCCAGCAGCCCCGGACAGGGGGCGGCAGATACGCAGTATTTT. The whole variable domain, filled in from reference TRBV7-9 and TRBJ2-3, reads DTGVSQNPRHKITKRGQNVTFRCDPISEHNRLYWYRQTLGQGPEFLTYFQNEAQLEKSRLLSDRFSAERPKGSFSTLEIQRTEQGDSAMYLCASSPGQGAADTQYFGPGTRLTVL.

The rearrangement uses TRBV10-1 and TRBJ1-5; TRBD1 matches at 11 bases. Per germline, CDR1 WNHNN and CDR2 SYGVQD (reference sequence). The length of the CDR3 is 15 residues. The junction had 4 bases not matched to a gene; V was cut back by 3 bases and J by 6 bases. For the CDR3, the DNA is TGCGCCAGCAGTGACCCGGACAGGGGGCGTCAGCCCCAGCATTTT. Amino acid sequence: CASSDPDRGRQPQHF.

The chain has TRBV18 and TRBJ1-1; 9 positions agree with TRBD1. This CDR3 has 20 residues. Trimming at V came to 5 bases and at J to 1 base, leaving 20 bases not matched to a gene. Germline CDR1 is KGHSH and CDR2 is LQKENI. The CDR3: CASSATRLQGALVGNTEAFF. Here the CDR3 DNA reads TGTGCCAGCTCAGCTACCAGGTTACAGGGGGCTCTGGTTGGGAACACTGAAGCTTTCTTT.

V usage is TRBV4-2 and J usage is TRBJ1-1, with D possibly TRBD1 on 5 matching bases. The CDR3 has 16 amino acids. Per germline, CDR1 LGHNA and CDR2 YNFKEQ. The V end lost 0 bases, the J end lost 6 bases, and 17 bases lay between the germline ends. The DNA for the CDR3 is TGTGCCAGCAGCCAAGATCGCGTAGGTCGGGGGTCTGAAGCTTTCTTT. Translation: CASSQDRVGRGSEAFF.

The V call is TRBV4-3, the J call TRBJ2-1, with 11 bases aligning to TRBD2. This CDR3 comprises 20 residues. Trimming took 3 bases from V and 0 from J; bases not matched to a gene: 13. Germline loops: CDR1 LGHNA, CDR2 YSLEER. Here the CDR3 reads CASSHGPGLAEKVSYNEQFF. CDR3 nucleotide sequence: TGCGCCAGCAGCCATGGCCCGGGACTAGCGGAAAAAGTCTCCTACAATGAGCAGTTCTTC.

The chain employs TRBV19 and TRBJ2-7; the D gene is possibly TRBD2 (5 bases). Per germline, CDR1 LNHDA and CDR2 SQIVND (reference sequence). This CDR3 spans 16 amino acids. Trimming left V 9 bases short and J 4 bases short, with 25 bases between. CDR3 sequence reads: CASKDRGNLPFYEQYF. The CDR3 DNA sequence: TGTGCCAGCAAAGATCGAGGGAACCTCCCCTTTTACGAGCAGTACTTC.

The chain has TRBV4-1 and TRBJ2-1; TRBD2 matches at 9 bases. The V gene's germline CDR1 is MGHRA and CDR2 YSYEKL. V trimming: 1 base; J trimming: 7 bases; junction bases outside the gene matches: 8. The CDR3 extends over 16 amino acids. DNA for the CDR3: TGCGCCAGCAGCCAAGGTGGCGGGGGGGCCGCAAATGAGCAGTTCTTC. It encodes CASSQGGGGAANEQFF.

The chain is built from TRBV15 and TRBJ2-3; D is ambiguous. Per germline, CDR1 LNHNV and CDR2 YYDKDF (reference sequence). This CDR3 has 13 amino acids. Trimming took 8 bases from V and 2 from J, leaving 11 bases between them. This CDR3 is CATFGPTTDTQYF. CDR3 DNA: TGTGCCACCTTCGGTCCTACCACAGATACGCAGTATTTT. Combining the CDR3 with reference TRBV15 and TRBJ2-3 gives the whole variable domain DAMVIQNPRYQVTQFGKPVTLSCSQTLNHNVMYWYQQKSSQAPKLLFHYYDKDFNNEADTPDNFQSRRPNTSFCFLDIRSPGLGDTAMYLCATFGPTTDTQYFGPGTRLTVL.

The gene calls are TRBV27 and TRBJ1-2, with 8 bases aligning to TRBD1. The CDR3 totals 17 residues. J gave up 9 bases and V 0 bases, and 15 bases lay outside the gene matches. Germline CDR1 MNHEY, CDR2 SMNVEV (reference sequence). In DNA form, the CDR3 reads TGTGCCAGCAGTTTATCGGGTTGGACGGGGCAGGGGGCGAGCTACACCTTC. Encoded protein: CASSLSGWTGQGASYTF.

This chain links TRBV19 with TRBJ2-1, with D maybe TRBD1 (6 bases). V gave up 5 bases and J gave up 8 bases, with 19 bases separating them. Germline V gene data show CDR1 as LNHDA and CDR2 as SQIVND (reference sequence). The CDR3 is 15 amino acids. The CDR3 loop reads CASSGPGTYADEQFF. CDR3 nucleotides: TGTGCCAGTAGTGGTCCCGGGACATATGCGGATGAGCAGTTCTTC.